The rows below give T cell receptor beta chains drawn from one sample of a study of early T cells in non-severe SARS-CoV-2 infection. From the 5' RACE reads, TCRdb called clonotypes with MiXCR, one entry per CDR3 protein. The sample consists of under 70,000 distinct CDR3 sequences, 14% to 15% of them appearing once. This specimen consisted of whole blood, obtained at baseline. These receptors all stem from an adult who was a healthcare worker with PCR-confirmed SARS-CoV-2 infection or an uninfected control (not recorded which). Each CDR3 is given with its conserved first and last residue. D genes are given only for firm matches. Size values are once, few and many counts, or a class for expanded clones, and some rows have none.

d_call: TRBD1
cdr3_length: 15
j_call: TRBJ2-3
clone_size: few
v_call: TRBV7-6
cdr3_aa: CASSRTGESTDTQYF
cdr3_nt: TGTGCCAGCAGCCGGACAGGGGAAAGCACAGATACGCAGTATTTT

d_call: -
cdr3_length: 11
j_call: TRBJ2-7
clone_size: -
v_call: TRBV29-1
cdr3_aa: CSVVLVYEQYF
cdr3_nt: TGCAGCGTTGTACTAGTCTACGAGCAGTACTTC

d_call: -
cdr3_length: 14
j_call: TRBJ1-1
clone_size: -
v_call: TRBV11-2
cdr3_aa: CASSRRGRNTEAFF
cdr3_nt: TGTGCCAGCAGCCGTAGGGGTCGTAACACTGAAGCTTTCTTT

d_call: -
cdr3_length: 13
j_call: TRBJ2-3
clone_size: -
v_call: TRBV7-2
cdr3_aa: CASSYAFTDTQYF
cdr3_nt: TGTGCCAGCAGCTATGCTTTCACAGATACGCAGTATTTT

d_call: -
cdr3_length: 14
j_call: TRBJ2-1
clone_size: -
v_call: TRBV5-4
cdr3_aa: CASSLGGDRNEQFF
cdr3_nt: TGTGCCAGCAGCTTGGGGGGTGATCGCAATGAGCAGTTCTTC

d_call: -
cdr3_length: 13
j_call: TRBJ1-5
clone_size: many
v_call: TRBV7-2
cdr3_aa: CASSLDTDQPQHF
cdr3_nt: TGTGCCAGCAGCTTAGACACCGATCAGCCCCAGCATTTT

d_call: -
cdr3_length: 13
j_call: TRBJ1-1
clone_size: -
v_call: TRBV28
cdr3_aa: CASSLFRGTEAFF
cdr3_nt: TGTGCCAGCAGTTTATTTCGGGGAACTGAAGCTTTCTTT

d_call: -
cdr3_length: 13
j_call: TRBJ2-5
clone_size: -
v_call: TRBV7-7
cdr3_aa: CASSLGTQETQYF
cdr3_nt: TGTGCTAGCAGCTTAGGCACCCAAGAGACCCAGTACTTC

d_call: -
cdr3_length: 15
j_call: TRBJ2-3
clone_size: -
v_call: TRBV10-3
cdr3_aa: CAISDPTDSGDTQYF
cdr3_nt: TGTGCCATCAGTGACCCGACAGACTCCGGAGATACGCAGTATTTT

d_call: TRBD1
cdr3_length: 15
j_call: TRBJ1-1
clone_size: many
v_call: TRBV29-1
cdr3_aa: CSVEAAHRGTGKAFF
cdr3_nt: TGCAGCGTTGAAGCTGCACACCGGGGGACAGGGAAAGCTTTCTTT

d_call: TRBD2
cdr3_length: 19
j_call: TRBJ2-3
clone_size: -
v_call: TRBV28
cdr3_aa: CASSWAGEREDSSTDTQYF
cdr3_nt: TGTGCCAGCAGTTGGGCCGGGGAGCGGGAGGACTCTTCCACAGATACGCAGTATTTT

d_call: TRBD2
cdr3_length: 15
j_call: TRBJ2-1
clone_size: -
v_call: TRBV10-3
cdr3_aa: CAISGTSGSGNEQFF
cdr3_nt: TGTGCCATCAGTGGGACTAGCGGGAGCGGGAATGAGCAGTTCTTC

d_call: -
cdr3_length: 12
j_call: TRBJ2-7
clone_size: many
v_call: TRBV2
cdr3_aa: CASSVDALEQYF
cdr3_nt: TGTGCCAGCAGTGTAGACGCGTTAGAGCAGTACTTC

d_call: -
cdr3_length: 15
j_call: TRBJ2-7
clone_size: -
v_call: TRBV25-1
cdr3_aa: CASSESGGTALEQYF
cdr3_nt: TGTGCCAGCAGTGAATCCGGGGGGACAGCTTTGGAGCAGTACTTC

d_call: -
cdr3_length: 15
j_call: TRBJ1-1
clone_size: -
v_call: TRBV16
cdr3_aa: CASSPNPGASIEAFF
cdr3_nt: TGTGCCAGCAGCCCCAACCCGGGGGCTTCGATTGAAGCTTTCTTT

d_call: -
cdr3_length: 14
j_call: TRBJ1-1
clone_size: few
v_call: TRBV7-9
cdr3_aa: CASSAGTPPSEAFF
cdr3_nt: TGTGCCAGCAGCGCCGGGACACCGCCGAGTGAAGCTTTCTTT

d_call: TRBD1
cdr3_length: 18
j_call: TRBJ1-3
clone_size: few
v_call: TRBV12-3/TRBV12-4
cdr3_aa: CASSTGTGALNSGNTIYF
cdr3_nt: TGTGCCAGCAGTACCGGGACAGGGGCCTTAAACTCTGGAAACACCATATATTTT

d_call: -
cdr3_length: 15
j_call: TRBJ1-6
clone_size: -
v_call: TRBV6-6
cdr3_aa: CASSYWGTDNSPLHF
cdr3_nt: TGTGCCAGCAGTTACTGGGGGACGGATAATTCACCCCTCCACTTT

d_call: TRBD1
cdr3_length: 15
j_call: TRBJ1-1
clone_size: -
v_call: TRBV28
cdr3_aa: CASSLGGQGSTEAFF
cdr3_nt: TGTGCCAGCAGTTTGGGGGGACAGGGCAGCACTGAAGCTTTCTTT

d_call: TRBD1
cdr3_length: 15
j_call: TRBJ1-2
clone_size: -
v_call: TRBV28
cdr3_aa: CASTPSGTAKYGYTF
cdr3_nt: TGTGCCAGCACCCCCTCAGGGACAGCAAAATATGGCTACACCTTC

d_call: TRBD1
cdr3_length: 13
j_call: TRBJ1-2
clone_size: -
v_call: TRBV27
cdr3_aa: CASSYNRGYGYTF
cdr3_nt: TGTGCCAGCAGTTATAACAGGGGATATGGCTACACCTTC

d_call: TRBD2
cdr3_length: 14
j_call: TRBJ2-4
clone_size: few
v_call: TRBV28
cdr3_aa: CASSPTSGVNIQYF
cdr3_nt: TGTGCCAGCAGCCCGACTAGCGGGGTAAACATTCAGTACTTC

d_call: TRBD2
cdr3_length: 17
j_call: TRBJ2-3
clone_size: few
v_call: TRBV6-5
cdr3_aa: CASSYYPGGGSTDTQYF
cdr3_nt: TGTGCCAGCAGTTATTACCCCGGGGGGGGGAGCACAGATACGCAGTATTTT

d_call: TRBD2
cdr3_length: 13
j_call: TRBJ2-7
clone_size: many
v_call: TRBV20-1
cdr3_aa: CSALLAGAPEQYF
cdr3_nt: TGCAGTGCCTTACTAGCGGGAGCACCCGAGCAGTACTTC

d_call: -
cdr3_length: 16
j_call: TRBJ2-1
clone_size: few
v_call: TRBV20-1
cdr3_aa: CSARDRAWGSYNEQFF
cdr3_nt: TGCAGTGCTAGAGATCGGGCGTGGGGGTCCTACAATGAGCAGTTCTTC

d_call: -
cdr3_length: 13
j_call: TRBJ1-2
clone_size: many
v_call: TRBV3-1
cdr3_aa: CASSLGPIYGYTF
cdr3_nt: TGTGCCAGCAGCCTGGGACCGATCTATGGCTACACCTTC

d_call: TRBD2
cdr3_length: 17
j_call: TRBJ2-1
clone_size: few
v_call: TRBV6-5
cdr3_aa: CASSYSVNGGAGYEQFF
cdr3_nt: TGTGCCAGCAGTTACTCGGTGAACGGGGGGGCAGGATATGAGCAGTTCTTC

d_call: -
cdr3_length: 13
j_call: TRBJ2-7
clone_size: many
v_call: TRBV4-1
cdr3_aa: CASSQDVPSAQYF
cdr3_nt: TGCGCCAGCAGCCAAGATGTTCCCTCGGCGCAGTACTTC